The 20 T cell receptor beta chains listed next were all sequenced from one sample in a study of blood T cells in healthy people across ages. It was with a sample-barcoded 5' primer and a J-beta primer mix that a second PCR of roughly 6 to 12 cycles was run. TCRdb reprocessed the 5' RACE reads with MiXCR, giving one entry per CDR3 protein. The sample lists hundreds of thousands of distinct CDR3 sequences; 32% were seen once. Sequencing used blood. The receptors stem from a woman of 80 years or more in good health.

This clonotype was seen a handful of times. One base away lies a much larger clone, so this may be a sequencing read error. J is TRBJ1-5 and V is TRBV20-1; D is uncertain. CDR1 and CDR2 from the germline V gene are DFQATT and SNEGSKA (reference sequence). The CDR3 extends over 12 amino acids. The CDR3 nucleotides read TGCAGGGCTAGTTCGGGTGATCAGCCCCAGCATTTT. Protein product: CRASSGDQPQHF.

About this clonotype itself: This may come from a read error, since a much larger clone is one base off. The V and J genes are TRBV27 and TRBJ2-5, with TRBD2 matching 10 bases. The better agreement between TRBJ2-7 and the DNA end casts doubt on the J call. Germline V lookup: CDR1 MNHEY, CDR2 SMNVEV (reference sequence). The CDR3 loop spans 17 amino acids. For the CDR3, the DNA is TGTGCCAGCAGTTTAAGGACTAGCGGTGGAAGGAAGGACGAGCAGTACTTC. Residues: CASSLRTSGGRKDEQYF.

This clonotype was recorded many times. The chain carries TRBV20-1 and TRBJ2-1; 10 positions agree with TRBD2. CDR1 is DFQATT, CDR2 SNEGSKA, per germline (reference sequence). This CDR3 is built from 15 residues. With 2 bases clipped from V and 9 bases from J, the junction kept 10 bases outside the gene matches. The CDR3 DNA reads TGCAGTGCTAGACTACTAGCGGGGCCCCTCGGTGAGCAGTTCTTC. Protein: CSARLLAGPLGEQFF.

This clonotype has a handful of counts. Just one base apart from a much larger clone, this may be a read error. The rearrangement joins TRBV12-3 or TRBV12-4 to TRBJ2-5; D may be TRBD1 or TRBD2 (6 bases each). V lost 4 bases and J 11 bases, leaving 20 bases between the germline ends. CDR3 size: 14 residues. The chain's CDR3 is CASSSGAGVNEQYF. The CDR3 nucleotides are TGTGCCAGCAGTTCGGGGGCTGGTGTGAATGAGCAGTACTTC.

The table lists this clonotype with many counts. This sequence joins TRBV19 and TRBJ2-1; no definite D call. CDR1 and CDR2 from the germline V gene are LNHDA and SQIVND (reference sequence). The CDR3 consists of 15 residues. The V end was cut by 2 bases, the J end by 1 base, with 9 bases between. The CDR3 loop is CASSIYLMSYNEQFF. CDR3 nucleotides: TGTGCCAGTAGTATATACCTGATGTCCTACAATGAGCAGTTCTTC.

This clonotype was detected ten times or more. CDR3 DNA sequence: TGTGCCTGGAGTGTACGCAGGGGTGCAGATACGCAGTATTTT. Its protein product is CAWSVRRGADTQYF. The chain is built from TRBV30 and TRBJ2-3, with D perhaps TRBD1 (6 bases). This CDR3 is 14 amino acids long. V was cut by 0 bases and J by 4 bases, with 11 bases left in between. CDR1 is GTSNPN and CDR2 is SVGIG in the germline V gene (reference sequence).

This clonotype was detected many times. The CDR3 DNA is TGCAGCGTAGCTAGTCGGGACACACAAGAGACCCAGTACTTC. Encoded protein: CSVASRDTQETQYF. The chain carries TRBV29-1 and TRBJ2-5; the D gene is possibly TRBD1 (6 bases). The CDR3 extends over 14 amino acids. Germline assignment: CDR1 SQVTM and CDR2 ANQGSEA. Deletions cut 6 bases from V and 2 bases from J, with 16 bases between.

This clonotype was observed a handful of times. This sequence may be a read error, since a much larger clone differs from it by one base. The gene calls are TRBV25-1 and TRBJ2-6; no firm D call. Trimming took 6 bases from V and 2 from J, leaving 5 bases between them. This CDR3 contains 13 residues. CDR1 MGHDK and CDR2 SYGVNS come from the germline V gene. CDR3 in DNA: TGTGCCAGCAGGGAACCTGGGGCCAACGTCCTGACTTTC. The encoded protein is CASREPGANVLTF.

This clonotype was seen ten or more times. This chain links TRBV5-6 with TRBJ2-4; D is unclear. The CDR3 contains 16 residues. CDR1 SGHDT and CDR2 YYEEEE come from the germline V gene. Between the trimmed V and J ends, which lost 1 base and 10 bases, there was a span of 21 bases. CDR3 DNA: TGTGCCAGCAGCTTGTATGCGACACAAGCGCCTCGGATTCAGTACTTC. Amino acid sequence: CASSLYATQAPRIQYF. Using reference TRBV5-6 and TRBJ2-4 for the parts outside the CDR3, the full variable domain is DAGVTQSPTHLIKTRGQQVTLRCSPKSGHDTVSWYQQALGQGPQFIFQYYEEEERQRGNFPDRFSGHQFPNYSSELNVNALLLGDSALYLCASSLYATQAPRIQYFGAGTRLSVL.

The sample holds many counts of this clonotype. This chain joins TRBV7-9 and TRBJ2-4, with TRBD2 as a possible D gene (5 bases). The CDR3 is 14 amino acids. With 0 bases removed from V and 8 bases from J, the gap between germline ends came to 11 bases. Per the germline V gene, CDR1 is SEHNR and CDR2 is FQNEAQ (reference sequence). The CDR3 region is CASSLAGVLDIQYF. In DNA, the CDR3 is TGTGCCAGCAGCTTAGCCGGGGTTTTAGACATTCAGTACTTC.

The genes are TRBV7-2 and TRBJ2-3, with D perhaps TRBD1 (6 bases). Trimming took 2 bases from V and 3 from J, leaving 12 bases between them. CDR1 is SGHTA and CDR2 is FQGNSA in the germline V gene. The CDR3 sequence is 15 residues long. The CDR3: CASSLSQGRTDTQYF. The CDR3, as DNA: TGTGCCAGCAGCTTAAGTCAGGGGCGTACAGATACGCAGTATTTT.

As for this clonotype: One base away lies a much larger clone, so this may be a sequencing read error. The rearrangement joins TRBV4-1 to TRBJ2-6, with 7 bases lining up with TRBD1. The CDR3 sequence is 18 residues long. Germline values: CDR1 MGHRA, CDR2 YSYEKL. The CDR3 is CASSDKRQGMSGADVLTF. The CDR3 nucleotides read TGCGCCAGCAGCGACAAACGACAGGGTATGTCTGGGGCCGACGTCCTGACTTTC.

Ten or more counts support this clonotype. For the CDR3, the DNA is TGTGCCAGCACCCGCACTGGGGGCGCCACCAATGAGCAGTTCTTC. It encodes CASTRTGGATNEQFF. The chain recombines TRBV7-8 with TRBJ2-1; D is possibly TRBD1 (6 bases). Trimming removed 7 bases at V and 6 bases at J, with 19 bases between. Germline CDR1 SGHVS, CDR2 FQNEAQ. The length of the CDR3 is 15 residues.

As concerns this clonotype: This may be a read error: a much more frequent sequence differs by one nucleotide. The chain has TRBV6-5 and TRBJ1-2; D is unclear. CDR1 and CDR2 (germline): MNHEY, SVGAGI. The CDR3 length is 15 residues. The V and J ends lost 5 bases and 2 bases respectively, with 15 bases between them. CDR3 sequence reads: CASSQPRWQNYGYTF. CDR3 nucleotides: TGTGCCAGCAGTCAACCCAGGTGGCAAAACTATGGCTACACCTTC.

This chain uses TRBV7-2 with TRBJ1-1; a weak D match, TRBD1 (5 bases). Per germline, CDR1 SGHTA and CDR2 FQGNSA. The V and J ends lost 2 bases and 2 bases respectively, with 15 bases between them. The length of the CDR3 is 16 residues. The CDR3 DNA reads as TGTGCCAGCAGCTTAAACTCCCGGGGGGGAAACACTGAAGCTTTCTTT. The encoded protein is CASSLNSRGGNTEAFF. Supplemented by reference TRBV7-2 and TRBJ1-1, the full variable domain reads GAGVSQSPSNKVTEKGKDVELRCDPISGHTALYWYRQSLGQGLEFLIYFQGNSAPDKSGLPSDRFSAERTGGSVSTLTIQRTQQEDSAVYLCASSLNSRGGNTEAFFGQGTRLTVV.

The V call is TRBV7-2, the J call TRBJ2-1, with 9 bases aligning to TRBD2. Germline V gives CDR1 SGHTA, CDR2 FQGNSA. V lost 3 bases, J lost 10 bases, and 10 bases stayed unmatched. This CDR3 contains 15 residues. The CDR3 sequence: CASSFGGGGAREQFF. For the CDR3, the DNA is TGTGCCAGCAGCTTTGGCGGCGGGGGGGCCAGGGAGCAGTTCTTC.

The chain links TRBV9 to TRBJ2-1; possibly TRBD2 for D (6 bases). CDR1 and CDR2 from the germline V gene are SGDLS and YYNGEE. Trimming shortened V by 4 bases and J by 5 bases, and 19 bases separated the two germline ends. This CDR3 has 16 amino acids. CDR3 nucleotides: TGTGCCAGCAGCCCCCGGGGACTCGCAAATGACAATGAGCAGTTCTTC. This translates into CASSPRGLANDNEQFF. The full variable domain, rest sourced from reference TRBV9 and TRBJ2-1, is DSGVTQTPKHLITATGQRVTLRCSPRSGDLSVYWYQQSLDQGLQFLIQYYNGEERAKGNILERFSAQQFPDLHSELNLSSLELGDSALYFCASSPRGLANDNEQFFGPGTRLTVL.

Many counts were recorded for this clonotype. The V gene is TRBV20-1, the J gene TRBJ1-5, with no clear D. Germline CDR1 is DFQATT and CDR2 is SNEGSKA (reference sequence). Deletions cut 1 base from V and 1 base from J, with 5 bases between. The CDR3 spans 13 residues. The CDR3 DNA reads as TGCAGTGCTAGAGCATACAGCAATCAGCCCCAGCATTTT. It yields the protein CSARAYSNQPQHF.

This clonotype has at least ten counts. A much larger clone differs by one base, so this may be a read error. The V and J genes are TRBV3-1 and TRBJ2-1; no clear D gene. The germline V gene has CDR1 LGHDT and CDR2 YNNKEL (reference sequence). The ends were cut back, 0 bases at V and 7 bases at J, with 4 bases in the middle. The CDR3 totals 12 residues. CDR3 in DNA: TGTGCCAGCAGCCAAGAGGGGAATGAGCAGTTCTTC. It translates to CASSQEGNEQFF.

There are many counts of this clonotype. This sequence joins TRBV7-8 and TRBJ2-1, with TRBD2 matching over 15 bases. Trimming cost V 4 bases and J 5 bases; bases outside gene matches: 3. This CDR3 contains 16 residues. CDR1 and CDR2 from the germline V gene are SGHVS and FQNEAQ. CDR3 amino acids: CASSWTSGGVHNEQFF. The CDR3 coding sequence is TGTGCCAGCAGCTGGACTAGCGGGGGGGTCCACAATGAGCAGTTCTTC.